This T cell receptor beta chain was recorded in a study of response to subunit inactivated influenza vaccine. Study-wide results and caveats: Researchers suggested that each seasonal influenza vaccination recruits few new T cells.

Note on this clonotype: What it binds is not known.

MiXCR was run by TCRdb on the RT-PCR reads, yielding one entry per CDR3 protein. The sample carries 600,000 to 850,000 distinct CDR3 sequences, around 15% recorded once. The CDR3 length is 15 residues. Germline CDR1 DFQATT, CDR2 SNEGSKA (reference sequence). Trimming stripped 5 bases from V and 8 bases from J, with 19 bases between. The genes are TRBV20-1 and TRBJ1-6; D is undetermined. The sequence was obtained from a man aged 50 to 60 who received an inactivated influenza vaccine. This sample comprised PBMCs from blood, obtained 14 to 15 days before vaccination. CDR3 region: CSAFLSPTKDSPLHF. The CDR3 DNA follows: TGCAGTGCTTTTTTATCGCCCACGAAGGATTCACCCCTCCACTTT.